This T cell receptor beta chain comes out of a study of shared clonotypes between healthy human individuals. Recent acute infections and vaccinations were absent in the healthy HIV-negative adult donors. Donors, without exception, were Caucasian adults residing in Nashville, Tennessee. CD45RO+ cells were combined with CCR7-negative CD45RA+ TemRA cells to form CD8 memory. Germline V gives CDR1 MGHRA, CDR2 YSYEKL. The CDR3 has 15 amino acids. V was clipped by 1 base and J by 3 bases, with 10 bases between them. TCRdb keeps only in-frame clones here, not all; method: immunoSEQ multiplex PCR. The table has roughly 300,000 clones, 80% to 90% seen once.

The sequence was collected from a man between 18 and 29 years old in good health. Sample: memory CD8+ T cells sorted from blood. Subset denoted: CD45RO+ cells pooled with CCR7-negative TemRA cells. This chain links TRBV4-1 with TRBJ1-3; D not certain. The DNA for the CDR3 is TGCGCCAGCAGCCAAGTGACGCCGGATGGAAACACCATATATTTT. Protein: CASSQVTPDGNTIYF.